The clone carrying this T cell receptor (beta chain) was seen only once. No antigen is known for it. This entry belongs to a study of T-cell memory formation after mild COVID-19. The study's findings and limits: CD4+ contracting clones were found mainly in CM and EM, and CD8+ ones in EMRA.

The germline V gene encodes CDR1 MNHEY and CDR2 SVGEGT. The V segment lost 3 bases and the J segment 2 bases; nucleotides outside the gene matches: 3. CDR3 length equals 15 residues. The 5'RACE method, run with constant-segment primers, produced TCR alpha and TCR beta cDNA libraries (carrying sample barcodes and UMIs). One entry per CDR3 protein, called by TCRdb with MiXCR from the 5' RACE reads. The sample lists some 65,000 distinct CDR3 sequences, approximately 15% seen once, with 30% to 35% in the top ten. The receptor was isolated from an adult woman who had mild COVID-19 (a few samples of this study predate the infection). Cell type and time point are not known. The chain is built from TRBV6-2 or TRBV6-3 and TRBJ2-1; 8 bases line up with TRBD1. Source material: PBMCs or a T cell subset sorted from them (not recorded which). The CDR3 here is CASSYRTGPYNEQFF. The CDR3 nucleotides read TGTGCCAGCAGTTATAGGACAGGGCCCTACAATGAGCAGTTCTTC.